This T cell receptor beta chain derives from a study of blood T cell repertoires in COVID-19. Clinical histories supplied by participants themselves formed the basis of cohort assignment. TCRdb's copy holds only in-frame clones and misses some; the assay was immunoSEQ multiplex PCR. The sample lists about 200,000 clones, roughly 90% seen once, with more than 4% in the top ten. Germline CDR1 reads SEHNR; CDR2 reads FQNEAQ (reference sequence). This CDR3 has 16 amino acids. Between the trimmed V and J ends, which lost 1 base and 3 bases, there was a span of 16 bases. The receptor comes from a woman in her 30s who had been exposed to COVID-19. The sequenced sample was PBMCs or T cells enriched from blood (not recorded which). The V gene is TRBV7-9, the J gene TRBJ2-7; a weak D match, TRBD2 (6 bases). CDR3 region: CASSLGLRGTNYEQYF. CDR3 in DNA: TGTGCCAGCAGCTTAGGCCTCCGGGGGACGAACTACGAGCAGTACTTC.